One sample yielded the 13 T cell receptor beta chains listed below, sequenced in a study of blood T cell repertoires in COVID-19. The repertoire was sequenced with immunoSEQ multiplex PCR; TCRdb's copy has only in-frame clones and lacks some. The table records 40,000 to 60,000 clones, about 84% of them present only once. Sequencing was carried out using peripheral blood. These receptors came from a human donor in a cohort sampled during active COVID-19.

This chain uses TRBV2 with TRBJ1-1; 10 bases are shared with TRBD1. The CDR3 is made up of 16 amino acids. Germline lookup yields CDR1 SNHLY and CDR2 FYNNEI. The junction had 12 bases not matched to a gene; V was cut back by 7 bases and J by 4 bases. The CDR3 protein is CASMQRRDRGPTEAFF. CDR3 coding DNA: TGTGCCAGCATGCAAAGGAGGGACAGGGGTCCCACTGAAGCTTTCTTT.

This sequence joins TRBV29-1 and TRBJ1-2; D perhaps matches TRBD1 (6 bases). The V gene's germline CDR1 is SQVTM and CDR2 ANQGSEA. The CDR3 is 10 residues long. V lost 6 bases to trimming and J lost 10 bases, with 12 bases between them. The CDR3 DNA sequence: TGCAGCGTAGAACAGGGCGCCTACACCTTC. Encoded protein: CSVEQGAYTF.

The chain couples TRBV6-5 to TRBJ2-5, with 10 bases fitting TRBD1. CDR3 length: 13 residues. Unmatched junction bases numbered 6, after V lost 10 bases and J lost 4 bases. Germline V gene lookup returns CDR1 MNHEY and CDR2 SVGAGI. CDR3 in amino acids: CATLGTGAETQYF. The CDR3 DNA is TGTGCCACTTTGGGGACAGGGGCAGAGACCCAGTACTTC.

This chain links TRBV4-3 with TRBJ1-1, with a possible D match to TRBD1 (6 bases). Looked up from germline, CDR1 is LGHNA and CDR2 is YSLEER. This CDR3 contains 16 residues. Trimming removed 1 base at V and 0 bases at J, with 12 bases between. This CDR3 is CASSQGRGHLNTEAFF. DNA of the CDR3: TGCGCCAGCAGCCAAGGCCGGGGACACTTGAACACTGAAGCTTTCTTT.

The gene calls are TRBV15 and TRBJ1-1; D may be TRBD1 (6 bases). The germline V gene has CDR1 LNHNV and CDR2 YYDKDF (reference sequence). Trimming left V 0 bases short and J 1 base short, with 6 bases between. The CDR3 contains 14 residues. The CDR3 loop reads CATSREGGNTEAFF. CDR3 DNA: TGTGCCACCAGCAGAGAAGGGGGGAACACTGAAGCTTTCTTT. Combining the CDR3 with reference TRBV15 and TRBJ1-1 gives the whole variable domain DAMVIQNPRYQVTQFGKPVTLSCSQTLNHNVMYWYQQKSSQAPKLLFHYYDKDFNNEADTPDNFQSRRPNTSFCFLDIRSPGLGDTAMYLCATSREGGNTEAFFGQGTRLTVV.

The chain links TRBV5-1 to TRBJ2-2; possible D gene TRBD1, 5 bases. Germline assignment: CDR1 SGHRS and CDR2 YFSETQ. Trimming removed 4 bases at V and 4 bases at J, with 11 bases between. The CDR3 has 14 amino acids. The CDR3 is CASSQQASTGELFF. CDR3 in DNA: TGCGCCAGCAGCCAACAGGCCAGCACCGGGGAGCTGTTTTTT.

The chain links TRBV7-2 to TRBJ2-3; 11 bases are a match to TRBD2. V shed 5 bases, J shed 2 bases, and the junction held 6 bases outside the gene matches. Germline V CDR1 and CDR2: SGHTA, FQGNSA. The CDR3 consists of 16 residues. The CDR3 region is CASSVGTSGLTDTQYF. In nucleotides, the CDR3 is TGTGCCAGCAGCGTAGGGACTAGCGGACTCACAGATACGCAGTATTTT.

This chain uses TRBV5-1 with TRBJ1-2; 8 nucleotides line up with TRBD1. V trimming: 2 bases; J trimming: 3 bases; junction bases outside the gene matches: 6. The CDR3 is 15 residues long. Germline assignment: CDR1 SGHRS and CDR2 YFSETQ. This CDR3 is CASSFAGGAYYGYTF. The CDR3 bases are TGCGCCAGCAGCTTCGCAGGGGGCGCGTACTATGGCTACACCTTC.

The V call is TRBV5-1, the J call TRBJ1-3; no reliable D call. The CDR3 is 20 residues long. Germline CDR1 is SGHRS and CDR2 is YFSETQ. V was trimmed by 0 bases and J by 0 bases, leaving 22 bases between them. The chain's CDR3 is CASSLASLRSGLNSGNTIYF. For the CDR3, the DNA is TGCGCCAGCAGCTTGGCCAGTTTGCGTTCAGGCTTAAACTCTGGAAACACCATATATTTT.

The chain has TRBV24-1 and TRBJ2-5; 10 bases fit TRBD1. V was clipped by 3 bases and J by 2 bases; unmatched bases: 5. The CDR3 runs 16 residues. The germline gives CDR1 KGHDR, CDR2 SFDVKD. This CDR3 reads CATSDPGQGPQETQYF. The CDR3 DNA follows: TGTGCCACCAGTGATCCGGGACAGGGGCCTCAAGAGACCCAGTACTTC.

V and J are TRBV5-5 and TRBJ1-2; a weak D match, TRBD1 (5 bases). This CDR3 has 14 residues. Germline CDR1 reads SGHKS; CDR2 reads YYEKEE (reference sequence). Trimming pared 2 bases from V and 1 base from J, leaving 9 bases between. The CDR3 here is CASSFWGGNYGYTF. The CDR3 DNA reads as TGTGCCAGCAGCTTCTGGGGGGGTAACTATGGCTACACCTTC.

V gene TRBV19 combines with J gene TRBJ1-1; tentative D call: TRBD1 (6 bases). Trimming took off 3 bases at V and 4 bases at J, with 9 bases between the two ends. This CDR3 is 13 amino acids long. Germline lookup yields CDR1 LNHDA and CDR2 SQIVND (reference sequence). The CDR3 region is CASSMRGGTEAFF. The CDR3 DNA sequence: TGTGCCAGTAGTATGAGAGGGGGCACTGAAGCTTTCTTT.

The chain uses TRBV5-6 and TRBJ2-3; tentative D call: TRBD2 (5 bases). Germline assignment: CDR1 SGHDT and CDR2 YYEEEE. This CDR3 is 14 amino acids long. With 4 bases removed from V and 4 bases from J, the gap between germline ends came to 13 bases. CDR3 sequence: CASSDPRDADTQYF. The CDR3 DNA is TGTGCCAGCAGCGACCCGAGGGATGCAGATACGCAGTATTTT.